Below, 20 T cell receptor beta chains from the same sample are listed, as sequenced in a study of tumor-infiltrating lymphocytes in primary liver carcinoma. The template, roughly 0.45 ug total RNA, yielded TCR beta cDNA made with a constant-region primer. Three-round nested multiplex PCR performed with slightly modified ARM-PCR produced the TCR beta libraries. The first two PCR rounds, roughly 9 cycles each, used TRBV1-TRBV30 forward primers and a C-beta reverse primer. From the multiplex PCR reads, TCRdb called clonotypes with MiXCR, one entry per CDR3 protein. Found here are around 330,000 distinct CDR3 sequences, about 62% of them singletons; the top ten hold roughly 9%. Germline DNA was extracted too, while blood RNA derived from unsorted whole blood. The material sequenced was peripheral blood. The receptors were sampled from a man aged 35 to 55 with primary liver carcinoma and hepatitis B virus infection.

This clonotype has a count of ten or more. The chain carries TRBV4-3 and TRBJ1-2; tentative D call: TRBD1 (6 bases). This CDR3 contains 15 residues. V gave up 0 bases and J gave up 2 bases, with 10 bases separating them. The germline V gene has CDR1 LGHNA and CDR2 YSLEER. The CDR3 nucleotides read TGCGCCAGCAGCCAAGACCAGGGGCCGAACTATGGCTACACCTTC. Translation gives CASSQDQGPNYGYTF.

Concerning this clonotype: A read error may be the cause here, since a much bigger clone is one base away. The chain couples TRBV6-5 to TRBJ1-2; possible D gene TRBD1, 6 bases. The CDR3 contains 13 residues. Germline-derived CDR1 and CDR2 are MNHEY and SVGAGI. Trimming cost V 6 bases and J 4 bases, with 12 bases left between them. CDR3 sequence (DNA): TGTGCCAGCAGACGCTACAGGGCCTATGGCTACACCTTC. Translation: CASRRYRAYGYTF.

On this clonotype itself: A much larger clone lies one base from this, so it may be a read error. The chain recombines TRBV29-1 with TRBJ2-7, with D maybe TRBD2 (5 bases). The germline V gene has CDR1 SQVTM and CDR2 ANQGSEA. The V end lost 0 bases, the J end lost 0 bases, and 9 bases lay between the germline ends. The CDR3 totals 14 residues. The CDR3 loop reads CSVEERVNSYEQYF. In DNA, the CDR3 is TGCAGCGTTGAAGAGAGGGTGAACTCCTACGAGCAGTACTTC.

CDR3 protein: CASSLGPRRGEQYF. CDR3 DNA sequence: TGCGCCAGCAGCTTGGGCCCGCGCAGGGGAGAGCAGTACTTC. The J gene is TRBJ2-7, the V gene TRBV5-1, with D tentatively TRBD1 (6 bases). Germline lookup yields CDR1 SGHRS and CDR2 YFSETQ. The V end was cut by 0 bases, the J end by 7 bases, with 14 bases between. This CDR3 is 14 amino acids long.

Turning to this clonotype: This clone may be a read error of a much larger clone one base away. The chain carries TRBV14 and TRBJ2-5; D not certain. The CDR3 totals 12 residues. The germline V gene encodes CDR1 SGHDN and CDR2 FVKESK. The CDR3 DNA is TGTGCCAGCAGCCAAGATATGGAGACCCAGAACTTC. The encoded protein is CASSQDMETQNF.

The DNA of the CDR3 is TGTGCCAGCAGCAAAGGGCGGGGTGAAGCTTTCTTT. Translating gives CASSKGRGEAFF. The chain employs TRBV21-1 and TRBJ1-1. TRBV21-1 is classified as a pseudogene. The CDR3 runs to 12 residues.

Comments on this clonotype: One junction end does not reproduce the germline sequence, and a read error may be involved. The chain recombines TRBV12-5 with TRBJ2-1, with D possibly matching TRBD2 (5 bases). Germline lookup yields CDR1 LGHNT and CDR2 FRNRAP. CDR3 size: 14 residues. In DNA, the CDR3 is TGTGCTAGTGGTATGGGGAGCTCCTACAATGGGCAGTTCTTC. It translates to CASGMGSSYNGQFF.

This clonotype was counted many times. The gene calls are TRBV4-2 and TRBJ1-2; no reliable D call. Trimming removed 4 bases from V and 3 bases from J, with 24 bases in between. Germline assignment: CDR1 LGHNA and CDR2 YNFKEQ. CDR3 length: 18 amino acids. The CDR3 reads CASSRRAFSDSGDYGYTF. Written as DNA, the CDR3 is TGTGCCAGCAGCCGCCGAGCTTTCTCAGACTCCGGCGACTATGGCTACACCTTC.

This clonotype has more than one count but fewer than ten. This rearrangement joins TRBV5-4 to TRBJ1-2, with TRBD1 as a possible D gene (5 bases). Per the germline V gene, CDR1 is SGHNT and CDR2 is YYREEE (reference sequence). V was clipped by 1 base and J by 0 bases, with 7 bases between them. CDR3 size: 14 residues. The CDR3 protein is CASSLRGANYGYTF. CDR3 bases: TGTGCCAGCAGCTTGAGGGGAGCTAACTATGGCTACACCTTC.

V usage is TRBV11-2 and J usage is TRBJ2-2, with D uncertain. The CDR3 extends over 14 amino acids. The V and J ends lost 5 bases and 9 bases respectively, with 16 bases between them. Germline values: CDR1 SGHAT, CDR2 FQNNGV. DNA for the CDR3: TGTGCCAGCAGCCTAGTGAGCGTCGCCTGGGAGCTGTTTTTT. Protein product: CASSLVSVAWELFF.

As to this clonotype: This may arise from a read error, as a much more abundant clone is one base away. The rearrangement uses TRBV6-5 and TRBJ2-3; D is undetermined. The ends were cut back, 6 bases at V and 6 bases at J, with 7 bases in the middle. Germline CDR1 is MNHEY and CDR2 is SVGAGI. CDR3 length: 11 amino acids. As DNA, the CDR3 is TGTGCCAGCAGGGTCCCGGATACGCAGTATTTT. Its translation is CASRVPDTQYF.

This clonotype is a singleton in its sample. A much larger clonotype is one base distant, so this may be a read error. The chain is built from TRBV10-2 and TRBJ2-5; D tentatively fits TRBD1 or TRBD2 (5 bases each). This CDR3 contains 14 residues. Germline CDR1 WSHSY, CDR2 SAAADI. CDR3 protein: CASSESTYYGTRYF. The CDR3 DNA reads TGCGCCAGCAGTGAGTCTACTTACTATGGGACCCGGTACTTC.

This sequence joins TRBV30 and TRBJ1-5; no clear D. This CDR3 comprises 16 residues. V lost 2 bases and J 1 base, leaving 15 bases between the germline ends. From germline, CDR1 is GTSNPN and CDR2 SVGIG (reference sequence). Here the CDR3 DNA reads TGTGCCTGGAGTAGCCTCAAGGGTAAAAGCAATCAGCCCCAGCATTTT. Protein: CAWSSLKGKSNQPQHF. The full variable domain, with the rest looked up from reference TRBV30 and TRBJ1-5, is SQTIHQWPATLVQPVGSPLSLECTVEGTSNPNLYWYRQAAGRGLQLLFYSVGIGQISSEVPQNLSASRPQDRQFILSSKKLLLSDSGFYLCAWSSLKGKSNQPQHFGDGTRLSIL.

This chain joins TRBV7-8 and TRBJ1-5; the match to TRBD1 covers 8 bases. Germline CDR1 is SGHVS and CDR2 is FQNEAQ. J lost 3 bases, V lost 4 bases, and 8 bases had no gene match. This CDR3 is 16 amino acids long. CDR3 DNA sequence: TGTGCCAGCAGCTCCTTGACAGGGGATAACAATCAGCCCCAGCATTTT. Protein: CASSSLTGDNNQPQHF.

The chain has TRBV9 and TRBJ2-1, with TRBD1 matching 10 bases. The CDR3 length is 15 residues. Germline loops: CDR1 SGDLS, CDR2 YYNGEE. Unmatched junction bases numbered 3, after V lost 3 bases and J lost 3 bases. The CDR3 is CASSAWTGGYNEQFF. The CDR3, as DNA: TGTGCCAGCAGCGCCTGGACAGGGGGCTACAATGAGCAGTTCTTC.

As concerns this clonotype: Germline is not matched at one junction end, which may reflect a read error. The chain recombines TRBV11-2 with TRBJ1-5; D remains unclear. The V gene's germline CDR1 is SGHAT and CDR2 FQNNGV. CDR3 length: 14 amino acids. The CDR3 loop is CASRSDRSNQPQRF. The DNA for the CDR3 is TGTGCCAGCAGATCAGATAGAAGCAATCAGCCCCAGCGTTTT.

As concerns this clonotype: At one end the junction does not follow the germline gene, possibly because of a read error. The chain links TRBV5-1 to TRBJ2-5, with D possibly TRBD2 on 5 matching bases. The CDR3 has 17 amino acids. Looked up from germline, CDR1 is SGHRS and CDR2 is YFSETQ. The CDR3 here is CSSSFPPQEASMETQYF. The CDR3 region has the DNA TGCTCCAGCAGCTTTCCCCCCCAGGAGGCTAGCATGGAGACACAGTACTTC. Looking up the rest from reference TRBV5-1 and TRBJ2-5 gives the full variable domain: KAGVTQTPRYLIKTRGQQVTLSCSPISGHRSVSWYQQTPGQGLQFLFEYFSETQRNKGNFPGRFSGRQFSNSRSEMNVSTLELGDSALYLCSSSFPPQEASMETQYFGPGTRLLVL.

This clonotype has ten or more counts. The chain recombines TRBV10-3 with TRBJ1-4, with a tentative D call TRBD1 (5 bases). The CDR3 runs 14 residues. From germline, CDR1 is ENHRY and CDR2 SYGVKD. Trimming stripped 7 bases from V and 7 bases from J, with 16 bases between. The CDR3 reads CAITRDPGSEKLFF. DNA for the CDR3: TGTGCCATCACCCGGGACCCTGGAAGTGAAAAACTGTTTTTT.

Of note for this clonotype: The junction shows a germline mismatch at one end, possibly a read error. This rearrangement joins TRBV29-1 to TRBJ2-7; D may correspond to TRBD1 or TRBD2 (5 bases each). The CDR3 runs 12 residues. Germline-derived CDR1 and CDR2 are SQVTM and ANQGSEA. The CDR3 spells CSTGGGRSEQYF. In DNA form, the CDR3 reads TGCAGCACTGGGGGTGGGCGGTCCGAGCAATACTTC.

A remark on this clonotype: One junction end disagrees with the germline gene, perhaps due to a read error. The chain combines TRBV14 with TRBJ1-2, with a tentative D call TRBD1 (5 bases). The CDR3 is 15 amino acids. The germline gives CDR1 SGHDN, CDR2 FVKESK. The CDR3 sequence is CASSQWKGRSYGYTF. The CDR3 coding sequence is TGTGCCAGCAGCCAATGGAAGGGACGGTCCTATGGTTACACCTTC.